This T cell receptor beta chain was captured by sequencing in a study of CD8 T cells in Susac syndrome. The CDR3 has 13 residues. V was shortened by 0 bases and J by 2 bases, with 3 bases between the two germline ends. Germline V gene lookup returns CDR1 SGDLS and CDR2 YYNGEE. Random hexamers primed reverse transcription of about 0.45 to 1 ug RNA. Amplification of TCR beta CDR3 by immunoSEQ multiplex PCR spanned 54 Vbeta and 13 Jbeta. Using its own MiXCR run on the immunoSEQ multiplex PCR reads, TCRdb lists one record per CDR3 protein. The sample lists 160,000 or so distinct CDR3 sequences, roughly 95% occurring once.

The sequence was collected from a human donor with multiple sclerosis. The material sequenced was CD8+ T cells from PBMCs. This chain links TRBV9 with TRBJ2-1; the D is unclear. Here the CDR3 reads CASSVGTYNEQFF. In nucleotides, the CDR3 is TGTGCCAGCAGCGTAGGCACCTACAATGAGCAGTTCTTC.